One TCR beta chain is described in this entry. Its recognized antigen is unknown. The input lacks base qualities; no much larger clone sits a single base away. The immunoSEQ Assay, a bias-controlled multiplex PCR, was used to amplify TCRbeta CDR3 regions from genomic DNA. On the study's bioinformatics: Within the assay, amplification of reference gene primers was used to estimate how many nucleated cells each sample contained. Sequence reads were collapsed and filtered to measure the absolute abundance of every unique TCRbeta CDR3 rearrangement. For each sample, productive Simpson clonality was calculated as the square root of Simpson's diversity index across productive rearrangements. This immuneACCESS table, as held by TCRdb, lists in-frame sequences with V and J called but not all clones. Of the missing ones, under half trace to an unresolved V gene in checked studies; the others have no known cause. D and trimming come from the DNA, and the V and J calls and clone size come from that table. In all, the sample holds under 200,000 clones, and around 87% of those were seen once. The ten largest make up almost 1% of the sample.

Whole blood was collected in K2EDTA tubes by collaborating institutions according to the institutions' own protocols. For TCRbeta analysis, collaborators shipped samples in one of three forms: frozen whole blood, isolated PBMCs, or DNA extracted from either of those sample types. V and J are truncated by 0 bases and 0 bases respectively, leaving an intervening sequence of 12 bases. The germline V gene sets CDR1 to SGHVS and CDR2 to FNYEAQ. CDR3 length: 17 amino acids, cysteine to phenylalanine. Only the CDR3 DNA is retained, 51 bases long and in frame from the first base. The data were obtained in a study of blood T cell repertoires in COVID-19 (dated by TCRdb to 2018 to 2020). Looking at the study overall: Samples covering the acute and convalescent phases of COVID-19 were provided by collaborators in the United States, Italy and Spain. The prospective study material was composed of cDNA or gDNA derived from T cells, B-cell-depleted T cells, or PBMCs. The dataset comprised deeply sampled blood TCRbeta repertoires from subjects exposed to, actively infected with, or recovered from COVID-19. A freely available public database, intended as a resource for researchers studying the immune response to SARS-CoV-2, is where the repertoires were released. Samples came from the ongoing ImmuneRACE study (first 160 participants) plus 1,254 subjects from 6 global collaborators. The sample metadata nearly always contained a de-identified subject ID, COVID-19 status, age in years and sex. Where HLA class I and class II types were available, the types were taken from metadata supplied by the sample provider, not from assay-based typing.

Overall study results and their limits: Clinical and demographic metadata were provided uncurated, with the amount varying by source and participant.

The rearranged segments are TRBV7-6 and TRBJ2-1, with no D gene named confidently. This receptor was obtained from a young man with acute or convalescent COVID-19. The sample taken for sequencing was peripheral blood. The CDR3 reads as follows: CASSLALGQSSYNEQFF. The sequenced DNA is TGTGCCAGCAGCTTAGCGCTGGGCCAGAGCTCCTACAATGAGCAGTTCTTC.